This T cell receptor beta chain was documented in a study of T cells in Graves' hyperthyroidism and ophthalmopathy. CDR1 is WSHSY and CDR2 is SAAADI in the germline V gene. V shed 10 bases and J shed 9 bases, with 16 bases lying between them. This CDR3 comprises 12 residues. Study results and caveats: Ophthalmopathy stood apart from stable hyperthyroidism in a 13 V-J model.

Turning to this clonotype: Its cognate antigen is unknown.

Regions amplified from RNA transcripts were the TCR beta CDR3 regions. HTBI primers were used for first-round RT-PCR of the TCR CDR3. TCRdb processed the multiplex PCR reads anew with MiXCR; each CDR3 protein has one entry. This table holds under 550,000 distinct CDR3 sequences, just under 20% found once. The sample comprised blood. This receptor was identified in a man aged 35 to 55 with Graves' ophthalmopathy. V gene TRBV10-2 combines with J gene TRBJ2-1, with D possibly TRBD2 on 6 matching bases. The CDR3 bases are TGCGCCACCCGGGACTTCTCGGGTGAGCAGTTCTTC. Its protein product is CATRDFSGEQFF.